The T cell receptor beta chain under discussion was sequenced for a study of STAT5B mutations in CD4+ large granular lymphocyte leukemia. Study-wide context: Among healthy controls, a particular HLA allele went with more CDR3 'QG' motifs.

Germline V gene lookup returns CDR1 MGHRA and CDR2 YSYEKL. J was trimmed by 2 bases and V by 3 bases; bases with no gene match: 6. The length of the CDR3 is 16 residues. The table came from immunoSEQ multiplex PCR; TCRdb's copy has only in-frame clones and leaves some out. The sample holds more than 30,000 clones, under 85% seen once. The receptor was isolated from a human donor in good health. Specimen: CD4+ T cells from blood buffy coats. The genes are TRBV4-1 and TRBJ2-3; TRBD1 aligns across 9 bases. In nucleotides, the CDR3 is TGCGCCAGCAGCCACGGGACAGGGAGTTACACAGATACGCAGTATTTT. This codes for CASSHGTGSYTDTQYF.